These T cell receptor beta chains were read from a single sample in a study of PD-1 blockade in classical Hodgkin lymphoma. Using immunoSEQ multiplex PCR, the repertoire was profiled, and TCRdb retains in-frame clones only, with some absent. The table includes roughly 28,000 clones, around 73% detected once. The specimen was peripheral blood mononuclear cells (PBMCs), collected before the second cycle of nivolumab. The receptors here all came from a human donor with classical Hodgkin lymphoma. Each CDR3 is given with its conserved first and last residue. Fields, in order: J gene, clone size, D gene, V gene, CDR3 DNA, CDR3 protein. A D gene is named only where the DNA matches it firmly. Clone size is not always given. Where it is, it says once, few, many or a class for expanded clones.

J gene: TRBJ1-6
clone size: NA
D gene: NA
V gene: TRBV5-1
CDR3 DNA: TGCGCCAGCAGCTTGGCGCAGGGGCCCGTTGGTTCACCCCTCCACTTT
CDR3 protein: CASSLAQGPVGSPLHF

J gene: TRBJ2-5
clone size: NA
D gene: TRBD2
V gene: TRBV13
CDR3 DNA: TGTGCCAGCAGCGCGGGACTAGCGGGGGGACATAAAGAGACCCAGTACTTC
CDR3 protein: CASSAGLAGGHKETQYF

J gene: TRBJ1-5
clone size: NA
D gene: NA
V gene: TRBV19
CDR3 DNA: TGTGCCAGTAGTAATCGACGGGGACCTCAGCCCCAGCATTTT
CDR3 protein: CASSNRRGPQPQHF

J gene: TRBJ1-1
clone size: few
D gene: NA
V gene: TRBV4-2
CDR3 DNA: TGTGCCAGCAGCCAAGATAGGTCGGTCACTGAAGCTTTCTTT
CDR3 protein: CASSQDRSVTEAFF

J gene: TRBJ2-7
clone size: NA
D gene: NA
V gene: TRBV4-2
CDR3 DNA: TGTGCCAGCAGCCAAGATTTCGCCAGTTCCTACGAGCAGTACTTC
CDR3 protein: CASSQDFASSYEQYF

J gene: TRBJ2-2
clone size: NA
D gene: NA
V gene: TRBV5-1
CDR3 DNA: TGCGCCAGCAGCTTGGACCCCAAATTCACCGGGGAGCTGTTTTTT
CDR3 protein: CASSLDPKFTGELFF

J gene: TRBJ1-2
clone size: NA
D gene: TRBD1
V gene: TRBV14
CDR3 DNA: TGTGCCAGCAGCCAAGATACAGGGGGCGCTGGCTACACCTTC
CDR3 protein: CASSQDTGGAGYTF

J gene: TRBJ1-5
clone size: NA
D gene: NA
V gene: TRBV29-1
CDR3 DNA: TGCAGCGTCCGAGGGCAGGGAAGCAATCAGCCCCAGCATTTT
CDR3 protein: CSVRGQGSNQPQHF

J gene: TRBJ1-5
clone size: NA
D gene: NA
V gene: TRBV7-2
CDR3 DNA: TGTGCCAGCAGCAGCGGACAGACCCAACATAAGGCCCAGCATTTT
CDR3 protein: CASSSGQTQHKAQHF

J gene: TRBJ1-5
clone size: NA
D gene: NA
V gene: TRBV21-1
CDR3 DNA: TGTGCCAGCCGGAATTTTACGGCGGGAAACAATCAGCCCCAGCATTTT
CDR3 protein: CASRNFTAGNNQPQHF

J gene: TRBJ2-1
clone size: NA
D gene: TRBD2
V gene: TRBV14
CDR3 DNA: TGTGCCAGCAGCTCCCTTGGGGGGGTTTACAATGAGCAGTTCTTC
CDR3 protein: CASSSLGGVYNEQFF

J gene: TRBJ2-7
clone size: NA
D gene: NA
V gene: TRBV29-1
CDR3 DNA: TGCAGCGTTGGGCCACAGGACGAGCAGTACTTC
CDR3 protein: CSVGPQDEQYF

J gene: TRBJ1-2
clone size: NA
D gene: NA
V gene: TRBV6-1
CDR3 DNA: TGTGCCAGCAGAGGAGGGCCGGGGTATGGCTACACCTTC
CDR3 protein: CASRGGPGYGYTF

J gene: TRBJ1-4
clone size: NA
D gene: NA
V gene: TRBV6-4
CDR3 DNA: TGTGCCAGCAGTGACTCGGGCAGCGGTCGAAATGAAAAACTGTTTTTT
CDR3 protein: CASSDSGSGRNEKLFF

J gene: TRBJ1-2
clone size: NA
D gene: NA
V gene: TRBV4-3
CDR3 DNA: TGCGCCAGCAGCCAATCCGGGACTGCCGTCGATAGCTACACCTTC
CDR3 protein: CASSQSGTAVDSYTF

J gene: TRBJ2-7
clone size: medium-sized
D gene: NA
V gene: TRBV2
CDR3 DNA: TGTGCCAGCGGTTACGAGCAGTACTTC
CDR3 protein: CASGYEQYF

J gene: TRBJ1-2
clone size: NA
D gene: TRBD1
V gene: TRBV7-9
CDR3 DNA: TGTGCCAGCAGCGCCCGACAGGGGACGGTTTATGGCTACACCTTC
CDR3 protein: CASSARQGTVYGYTF

J gene: TRBJ2-1
clone size: NA
D gene: TRBD1
V gene: TRBV5-1
CDR3 DNA: TGCGCCAGCAGCAGGCTAGAACAGGGGAACAATGAGCAGTTCTTC
CDR3 protein: CASSRLEQGNNEQFF

J gene: TRBJ2-5
clone size: NA
D gene: NA
V gene: TRBV5-6
CDR3 DNA: TGTGCCAGCGACATAGGAGGGTACCAAGAGACCCAGTACTTC
CDR3 protein: CASDIGGYQETQYF

J gene: TRBJ1-3
clone size: NA
D gene: NA
V gene: TRBV4-2
CDR3 DNA: TGTGCCAGCAGCCAAGGTAGAAGTGAGGGAAACACCATATATTTT
CDR3 protein: CASSQGRSEGNTIYF

J gene: TRBJ1-3
clone size: NA
D gene: NA
V gene: TRBV7-8
CDR3 DNA: TGTGCCAGCAGCTTAGCCCCCCCCCATTCGGGAAACACCATATATTTT
CDR3 protein: CASSLAPPHSGNTIYF

J gene: TRBJ1-1
clone size: NA
D gene: NA
V gene: TRBV11-3
CDR3 DNA: TGTGCCAGCAGCTTAGATCAGGGTTTCACTGAAGCTTTCTTT
CDR3 protein: CASSLDQGFTEAFF

J gene: TRBJ1-2
clone size: NA
D gene: TRBD1
V gene: TRBV29-1
CDR3 DNA: TGCAGCTTTTCCGGGACAGGGCCCTCCAACTATGGCTACACCTTC
CDR3 protein: CSFSGTGPSNYGYTF

J gene: TRBJ1-2
clone size: few
D gene: NA
V gene: TRBV19
CDR3 DNA: TGTGCCAGTAGTATATCGGCACTTTATGGCTACACCTTC
CDR3 protein: CASSISALYGYTF

J gene: TRBJ2-1
clone size: NA
D gene: NA
V gene: TRBV2
CDR3 DNA: TGTGCCAGCAGTGGTGGTTTTAGCTCCTACAATGAGCAGTTCTTC
CDR3 protein: CASSGGFSSYNEQFF

J gene: TRBJ1-3
clone size: NA
D gene: TRBD1
V gene: TRBV30
CDR3 DNA: TGTGCCTGGAGTCCAGGGGGCACCATATATTTT
CDR3 protein: CAWSPGGTIYF

J gene: TRBJ2-3
clone size: NA
D gene: NA
V gene: TRBV5-1
CDR3 DNA: TGCGCCAGCAGCTTGCTTCAAGGAGCTATCACAGATACGCAGTATTTT
CDR3 protein: CASSLLQGAITDTQYF

J gene: TRBJ2-7
clone size: NA
D gene: TRBD1
V gene: TRBV10-3
CDR3 DNA: TGTGCCATCAGCACCGGGACAGGGGACTACGAGCAGTACTTC
CDR3 protein: CAISTGTGDYEQYF

J gene: TRBJ1-2
clone size: NA
D gene: NA
V gene: TRBV7-8
CDR3 DNA: TGTGCCAGCAGCTTGCAGGGCGCCTTGTGGGGCTACACCTTC
CDR3 protein: CASSLQGALWGYTF

J gene: TRBJ1-1
clone size: few
D gene: NA
V gene: TRBV29-1
CDR3 DNA: TGCAGCGTTGTAGAATCGACAAGTGGCACTGAAGCTTTCTTT
CDR3 protein: CSVVESTSGTEAFF

J gene: TRBJ1-1
clone size: NA
D gene: TRBD1
V gene: TRBV29-1
CDR3 DNA: TGCAGCGTTGAAAGACAGGGGACTGAAGCTTTCTTT
CDR3 protein: CSVERQGTEAFF

J gene: TRBJ1-1
clone size: NA
D gene: NA
V gene: TRBV15
CDR3 DNA: TGTGCCACCAGCAGAGCGTACGGGGCTGAAGCTTTCTTT
CDR3 protein: CATSRAYGAEAFF

J gene: TRBJ1-4
clone size: NA
D gene: NA
V gene: TRBV12-5
CDR3 DNA: TGTGCTAGTGGTCCCTACACCGTTTCTTTTGAAAAACTGTTTTTT
CDR3 protein: CASGPYTVSFEKLFF

J gene: TRBJ2-1
clone size: few
D gene: TRBD1
V gene: TRBV29-1
CDR3 DNA: TGCAGCGTTGGGCGACAGGGTATTGAGCAGTTCTTC
CDR3 protein: CSVGRQGIEQFF

J gene: TRBJ1-5
clone size: NA
D gene: TRBD1
V gene: TRBV28
CDR3 DNA: TGTGCCAGCAGTGCCGCACAGGGGGGCAATCAGCCCCAGCATTTT
CDR3 protein: CASSAAQGGNQPQHF

J gene: TRBJ2-2
clone size: NA
D gene: NA
V gene: TRBV6-5
CDR3 DNA: TGTGCCAGCAGTTACAGGGGCCACACCGGGGAGCTGTTTTTT
CDR3 protein: CASSYRGHTGELFF

J gene: TRBJ1-5
clone size: NA
D gene: NA
V gene: TRBV11-3
CDR3 DNA: TGTGCCAGCAGCTTAGAATGGAATCAGCCCCAGCATTTT
CDR3 protein: CASSLEWNQPQHF

J gene: TRBJ2-3
clone size: NA
D gene: NA
V gene: TRBV11-3
CDR3 DNA: TGTGCCAGCAGCTCTGGGTGGTCCCTCACAGATACGCAGTATTTT
CDR3 protein: CASSSGWSLTDTQYF

J gene: TRBJ2-7
clone size: NA
D gene: NA
V gene: TRBV5-1
CDR3 DNA: TGCGCCAGCAGCTTGGAACAGGTCCGGTCCTACGAGCAGTACTTC
CDR3 protein: CASSLEQVRSYEQYF

J gene: TRBJ1-1
clone size: NA
D gene: TRBD1
V gene: TRBV10-3
CDR3 DNA: TGTGCCATCAGTGAACAGGGGGCGCGGACTGAAGCTTTCTTT
CDR3 protein: CAISEQGARTEAFF

J gene: TRBJ2-2
clone size: NA
D gene: NA
V gene: TRBV27
CDR3 DNA: TGTGCCAGCAGTTTCTGGGCGGCCGGGGAGCTGTTTTTT
CDR3 protein: CASSFWAAGELFF

J gene: TRBJ1-2
clone size: once
D gene: NA
V gene: TRBV9
CDR3 DNA: TGTGCCAGCAGCGCAACAACAGGGAACTATGGCTACACCTTC
CDR3 protein: CASSATTGNYGYTF

J gene: TRBJ2-5
clone size: NA
D gene: NA
V gene: TRBV28
CDR3 DNA: TGTGCCAGCAGTTTATCGAGGGCAGGGGAAGAGACCCAGTACTTC
CDR3 protein: CASSLSRAGEETQYF

J gene: TRBJ1-1
clone size: NA
D gene: NA
V gene: TRBV19
CDR3 DNA: TGTGCCAGTAGTCCGGGACTTAACACTGAAGCTTTCTTT
CDR3 protein: CASSPGLNTEAFF

J gene: TRBJ2-1
clone size: few
D gene: NA
V gene: TRBV6-5
CDR3 DNA: TGTGCCAGCGGAGGATTGCCCTCCTACAATGAGCAGTTCTTC
CDR3 protein: CASGGLPSYNEQFF

J gene: TRBJ2-5
clone size: NA
D gene: NA
V gene: TRBV7-7
CDR3 DNA: TGTGCTAGCAGCTTAATTTCAGGGGCCCAAGAGACCCGGTACTTC
CDR3 protein: CASSLISGAQETRYF

J gene: TRBJ2-5
clone size: NA
D gene: NA
V gene: TRBV4-2
CDR3 DNA: TGTGCCAGCAGCCAAGACATAGCTCGGGGGCTCCAAGAGACCCAGTACTTC
CDR3 protein: CASSQDIARGLQETQYF

J gene: TRBJ2-5
clone size: few
D gene: TRBD2
V gene: TRBV7-7
CDR3 DNA: TGTGCCAGCAGCTTAGGTTTGAGCGGGGGGCGGGAGACCCAGTACTTC
CDR3 protein: CASSLGLSGGRETQYF

J gene: TRBJ2-2
clone size: NA
D gene: NA
V gene: TRBV18
CDR3 DNA: TGTGCCAGCTCACCAGACAGGAATCCCGGGGAGCTGTTTTTT
CDR3 protein: CASSPDRNPGELFF

J gene: TRBJ1-1
clone size: NA
D gene: TRBD1
V gene: TRBV11-1
CDR3 DNA: TGTGCCAGCAGCCCATTACCGGGACAGGGTGGCACTGAAGCTTTCTTT
CDR3 protein: CASSPLPGQGGTEAFF

J gene: TRBJ1-3
clone size: NA
D gene: NA
V gene: TRBV27
CDR3 DNA: TGTGCCAGCCGCTCTGGAAACACCATATATTTT
CDR3 protein: CASRSGNTIYF

J gene: TRBJ2-5
clone size: NA
D gene: NA
V gene: TRBV7-2
CDR3 DNA: TGTGCCAGCAGCTTAGTCGGCGGGTGGCAGGGGACCCAGTACTTC
CDR3 protein: CASSLVGGWQGTQYF